This T cell receptor beta chain emerged from a study of molecular identifiers for immune sequencing clone quantification. For the study at large: Five portions were made in replicates from RNA of roughly 20,000 or 100,000 naive CD8 cells, and four underwent sequencing.

This clonotype has a handful of counts. Its specificity is not known. With listed TCR primers and previously described methods, bulk TCR libraries were prepared. TCRdb ran MiXCR on the PCR reads and lists one entry per CDR3 protein. The sample lists about 510,000 distinct CDR3 sequences; around a fifth were seen once. CDR3 length: 16 amino acids. Losses at the gene ends were 6 bases for V and 2 bases for J; bases not matched to a gene: 9. Per germline, CDR1 LNHDA and CDR2 SQIVND (reference sequence). Study-wide findings and caveats: Beyond 20 RNA copies, clones held over 97% of effector molecules, compared with under 1% in naive cells. Among about 1 million naive cells, as was reported, spiked Jurkat TCR RNA from one cell was detectable.

The rearrangement joins TRBV19 to TRBJ2-7, with 11 bases aligning to TRBD2. The sample taken for sequencing was naive CD8+ T cells from blood, with Jurkat cell RNA spiked in. As for subset: FACS-sorted CD8+CD4-CCR7+CD45RA+ naive T cells. The sequence derives from a human donor in good health. Some libraries in this study had Jurkat cell RNA spiked in. The DNA for the CDR3 is TGTGCCAGTAGCCCGGGACTAGCGGAACCCCCCTACGAGCAGTACTTC. Translation: CASSPGLAEPPYEQYF.